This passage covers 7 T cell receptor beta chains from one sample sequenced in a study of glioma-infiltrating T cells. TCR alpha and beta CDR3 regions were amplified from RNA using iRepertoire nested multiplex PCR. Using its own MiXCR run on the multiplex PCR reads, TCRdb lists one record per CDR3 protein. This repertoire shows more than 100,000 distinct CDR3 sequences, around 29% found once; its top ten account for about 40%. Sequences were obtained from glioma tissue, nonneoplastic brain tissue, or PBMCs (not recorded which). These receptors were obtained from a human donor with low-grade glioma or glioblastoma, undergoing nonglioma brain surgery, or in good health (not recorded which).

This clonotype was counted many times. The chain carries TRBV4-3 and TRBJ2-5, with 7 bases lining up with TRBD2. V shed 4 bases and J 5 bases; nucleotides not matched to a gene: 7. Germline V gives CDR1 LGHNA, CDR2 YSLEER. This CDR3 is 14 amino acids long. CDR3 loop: CASSLGLDTETQYF. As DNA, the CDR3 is TGCGCCAGCAGCCTTGGACTAGATACGGAGACCCAGTACTTC.

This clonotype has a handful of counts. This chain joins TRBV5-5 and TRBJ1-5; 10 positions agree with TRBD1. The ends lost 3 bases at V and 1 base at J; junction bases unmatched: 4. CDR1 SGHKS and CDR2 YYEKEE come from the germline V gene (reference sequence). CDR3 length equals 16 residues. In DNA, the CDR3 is TGTGCCAGCAGCTCCGGGACAGGGGACAGCAATCAGCCCCAGCATTTT. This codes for CASSSGTGDSNQPQHF.

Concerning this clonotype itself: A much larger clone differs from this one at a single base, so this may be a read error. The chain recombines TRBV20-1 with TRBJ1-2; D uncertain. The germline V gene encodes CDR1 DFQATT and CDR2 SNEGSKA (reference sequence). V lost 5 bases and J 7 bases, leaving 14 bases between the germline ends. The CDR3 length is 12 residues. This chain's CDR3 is CSAGAGFGGYTF. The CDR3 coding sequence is TGCAGTGCTGGTGCGGGTTTTGGTGGCTACACCTTC.

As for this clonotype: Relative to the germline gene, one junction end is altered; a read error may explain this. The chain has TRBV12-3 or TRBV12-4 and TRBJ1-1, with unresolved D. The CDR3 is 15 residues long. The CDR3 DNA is TGTGCAAGCAAGGGATCGGGCCATAAGAACACTGAAGCTTTCTTT. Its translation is CASKGSGHKNTEAFF.

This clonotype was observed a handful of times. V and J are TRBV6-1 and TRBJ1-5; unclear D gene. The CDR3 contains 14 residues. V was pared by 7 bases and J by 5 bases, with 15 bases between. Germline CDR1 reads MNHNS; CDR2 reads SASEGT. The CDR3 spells CASTTNSKDQPQHF. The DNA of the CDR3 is TGTGCCAGCACCACGAACAGCAAGGATCAGCCCCAGCATTTT.

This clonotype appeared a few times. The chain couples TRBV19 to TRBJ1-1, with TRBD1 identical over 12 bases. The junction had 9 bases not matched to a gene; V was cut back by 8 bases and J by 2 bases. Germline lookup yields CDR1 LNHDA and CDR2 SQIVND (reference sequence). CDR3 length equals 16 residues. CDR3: CASRLGGTGGNTEAFF. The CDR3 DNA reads TGTGCCAGTCGCCTAGGCGGGACAGGGGGCAACACTGAAGCTTTCTTT.

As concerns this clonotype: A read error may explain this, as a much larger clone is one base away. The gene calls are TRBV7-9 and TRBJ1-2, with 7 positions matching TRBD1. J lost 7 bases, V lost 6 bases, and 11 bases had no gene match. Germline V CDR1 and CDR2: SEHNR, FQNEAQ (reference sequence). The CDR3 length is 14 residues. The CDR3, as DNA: TGTGCCAGCAGATTGGACAGGCCTTGGGGTGGCTACACCTTC. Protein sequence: CASRLDRPWGGYTF.